The text below deals with one TCR beta chain. Those enrolled, adults aged roughly 18 to 90 years, came from around 24 US areas. This CDR3 region has 14 residues. Germline values: CDR1 MNHEY, CDR2 SMNVEV (reference sequence). The V segment lost 3 bases and the J segment 6 bases; nucleotides outside the gene matches: 8. This specimen belongs to a study of blood T cell repertoires in COVID-19. The table came from immunoSEQ multiplex PCR; TCRdb's copy has only in-frame clones and leaves some out. The sample holds 150,000 to 200,000 clones, roughly 88% seen once. The chain employs TRBV27 and TRBJ2-7; 7 bases are a match to TRBD2. This clonotype was obtained from a woman aged 18-29 years who had recovered from COVID-19. The sample was PBMCs or T cells enriched from blood (not recorded which). The CDR3 nucleotides are TGTGCCAGCAGTTTTGGAGCGGGAATAACCGAGCAGTACTTC. This sequence encodes CASSFGAGITEQYF.